The TCR beta chain described here comes from a study of response to subunit inactivated influenza vaccine. Each CDR3 protein gets one entry after TCRdb re-called the RT-PCR reads with MiXCR. The table records 500,000 to 600,000 distinct CDR3 sequences, 10% to 15% of them present only once. The table lists this clonotype with a few counts. What it binds is not known. Overall study findings and caveats: New T cells are recruited in small numbers by each seasonal influenza vaccination, according to the authors' suggestion.

This TCR came from a man over 45 who received an inactivated influenza vaccine. Material: PBMCs from blood, obtained 45 days after vaccination.

CDR3: CASIPGLAGDTQYF. CDR3 bases: TGTGCCAGCATCCCTGGGTTGGCGGGGGATACGCAGTATTTT. The gene calls are TRBV7-9 and TRBJ2-3; D possibly corresponds to TRBD2 (6 bases). V lost 7 bases and J lost 6, with 17 bases in between. The length of the CDR3 is 14 residues. Germline CDR1 reads SEHNR; CDR2 reads FQNEAQ (reference sequence).